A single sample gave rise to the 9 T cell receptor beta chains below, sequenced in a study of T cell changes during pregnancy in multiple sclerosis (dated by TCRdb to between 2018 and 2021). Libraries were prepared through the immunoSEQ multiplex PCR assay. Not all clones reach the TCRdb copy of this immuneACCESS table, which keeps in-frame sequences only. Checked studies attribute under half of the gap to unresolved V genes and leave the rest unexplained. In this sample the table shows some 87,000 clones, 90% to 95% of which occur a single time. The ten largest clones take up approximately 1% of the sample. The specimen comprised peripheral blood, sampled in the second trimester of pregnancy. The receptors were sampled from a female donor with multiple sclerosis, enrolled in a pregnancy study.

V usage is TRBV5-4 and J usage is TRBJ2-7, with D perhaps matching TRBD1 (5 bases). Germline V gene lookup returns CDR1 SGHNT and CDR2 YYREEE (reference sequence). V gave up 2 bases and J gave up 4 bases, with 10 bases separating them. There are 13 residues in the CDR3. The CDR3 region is CASSFSRAYEQYF. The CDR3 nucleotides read TGTGCCAGCAGCTTTAGCAGGGCTTACGAGCAGTACTTC.

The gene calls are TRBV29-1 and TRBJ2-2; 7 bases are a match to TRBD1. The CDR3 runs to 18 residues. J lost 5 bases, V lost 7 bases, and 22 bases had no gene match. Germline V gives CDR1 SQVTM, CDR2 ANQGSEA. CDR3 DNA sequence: TGCAGCGCTATCCCTTCTATAGGCCCCGACAGGGTTACCGGGGAGCTGTTTTTT. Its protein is CSAIPSIGPDRVTGELFF.

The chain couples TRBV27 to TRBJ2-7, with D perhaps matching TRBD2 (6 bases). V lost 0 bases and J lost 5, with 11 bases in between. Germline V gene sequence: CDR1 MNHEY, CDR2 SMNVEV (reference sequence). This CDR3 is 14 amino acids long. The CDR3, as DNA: TGTGCCAGCAGTTTATCATTAGCGGTCCACGAGCAGTACTTC. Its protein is CASSLSLAVHEQYF.

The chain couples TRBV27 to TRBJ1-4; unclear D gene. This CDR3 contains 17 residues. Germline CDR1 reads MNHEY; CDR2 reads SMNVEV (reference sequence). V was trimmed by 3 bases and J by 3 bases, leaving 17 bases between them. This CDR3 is CASSFPRVMVANEKLFF. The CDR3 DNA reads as TGTGCCAGCAGTTTTCCCCGAGTTATGGTAGCTAATGAAAAACTGTTTTTT.

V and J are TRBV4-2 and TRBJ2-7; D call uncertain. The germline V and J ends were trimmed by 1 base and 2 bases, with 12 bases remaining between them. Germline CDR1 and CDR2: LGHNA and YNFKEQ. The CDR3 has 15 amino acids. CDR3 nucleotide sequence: TGTGCCAGCAGCCAAGGGCCAGGTTTTACCTACGAGCAGTACTTC. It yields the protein CASSQGPGFTYEQYF.

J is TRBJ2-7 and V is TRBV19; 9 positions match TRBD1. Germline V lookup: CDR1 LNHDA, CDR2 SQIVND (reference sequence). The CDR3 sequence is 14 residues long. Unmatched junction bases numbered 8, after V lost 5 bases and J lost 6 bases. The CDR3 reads CASSPGDRVAEQYF. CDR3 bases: TGTGCCAGTAGTCCTGGGGACAGGGTCGCCGAGCAGTACTTC.

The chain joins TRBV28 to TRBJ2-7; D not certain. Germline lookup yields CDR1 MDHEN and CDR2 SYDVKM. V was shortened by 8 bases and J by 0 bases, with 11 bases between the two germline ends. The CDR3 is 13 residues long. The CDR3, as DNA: TGTGCCAGCTGGAGCAGCCGCTCCTACGAGCAGTACTTC. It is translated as CASWSSRSYEQYF.

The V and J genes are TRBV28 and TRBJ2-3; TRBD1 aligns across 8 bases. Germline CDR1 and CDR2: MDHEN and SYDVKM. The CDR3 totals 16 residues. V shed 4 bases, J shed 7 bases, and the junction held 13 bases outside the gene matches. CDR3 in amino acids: CASSSMRTGRENTQYF. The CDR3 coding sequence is TGTGCCAGCAGTTCTATGCGGACAGGGCGGGAAAATACGCAGTATTTT. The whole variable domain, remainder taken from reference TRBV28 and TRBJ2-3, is DVKVTQSSRYLVKRTGEKVFLECVQDMDHENMFWYRQDPGLGLRLIYFSYDVKMKEKGDIPEGYSVSREKKERFSLILESASTNQTSMYLCASSSMRTGRENTQYFGPGTRLTVL.

In nucleotides, the CDR3 is TGTGCCACCAGCACTAGGGCTAGCCCAACAGATACGCAGTATTTT. It specifies CATSTRASPTDTQYF. The genes are TRBV15 and TRBJ2-3; D is possibly TRBD2 (5 bases). The CDR3 loop spans 15 amino acids. Germline V gives CDR1 LNHNV, CDR2 YYDKDF (reference sequence). With 4 bases removed from V and 3 bases from J, the gap between germline ends came to 14 bases.